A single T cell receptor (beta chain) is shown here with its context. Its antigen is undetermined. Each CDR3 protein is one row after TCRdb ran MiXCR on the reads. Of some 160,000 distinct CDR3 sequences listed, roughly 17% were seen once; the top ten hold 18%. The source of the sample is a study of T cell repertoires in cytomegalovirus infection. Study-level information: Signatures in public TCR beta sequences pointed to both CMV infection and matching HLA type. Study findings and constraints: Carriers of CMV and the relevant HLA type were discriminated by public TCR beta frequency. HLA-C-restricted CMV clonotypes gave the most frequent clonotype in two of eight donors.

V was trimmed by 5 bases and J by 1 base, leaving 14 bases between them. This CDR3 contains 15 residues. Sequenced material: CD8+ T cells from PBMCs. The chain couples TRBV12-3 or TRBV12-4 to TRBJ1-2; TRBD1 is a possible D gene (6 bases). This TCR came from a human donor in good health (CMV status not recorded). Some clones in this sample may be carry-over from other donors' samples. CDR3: CASSGGGLDNYGYTF. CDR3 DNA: TGTGCCAGCAGTGGAGGGGGTCTGGATAACTATGGCTACACCTTC.